This record looks at one TCR beta chain sequence and its context. The junction and the germline gene differ at one end; a read error may be behind it. This sample was taken from a study of tumor-infiltrating lymphocytes in oesophageal squamous cell carcinoma. The CDR3 has 13 amino acids. TCRdb reprocessed the PCR reads with MiXCR, giving one entry per CDR3 protein. This table has about 18,000 distinct CDR3 sequences, about 40% appearing once. This TCR was recovered from a female donor with esophageal squamous cell carcinoma. The chain employs TRBV12-3 or TRBV12-4 and TRBJ2-4; D remains unclear. The sample consisted of normal esophageal tissue next to the tumor. The CDR3, as DNA: TGTGCCAGCAGGCCCCTGGTAGGCCAACGTCCTGAATTC. Translating gives CASRPLVGQRPEF.